The clone carrying this TCR beta chain was observed a single time. What it recognizes is unknown. Primers included in the PCR were 60 Vbeta and 13 Jbeta primers. Assay: immunoSEQ multiplex PCR; the TCRdb copy retains only in-frame clones and omits some. This sample yields some 150,000 clones, of which around 79% are seen a single time; around 1.9% belongs to the top ten. The data were obtained in a study of cytomegalovirus exposure and HLA in healthy donors. The study, taken as a whole, reports: Fewer N-insertions (relative to the approximately 700-donor mean) were reportedly seen in an Asian-associated ancestry cluster in a later analysis. Evidence from a later analysis indicated that most CMV-associated TCR beta chains looked HLA-restricted. Investigators reported 150 to 200 TCR beta chains as tied to cytomegalovirus.

The J segment lost 3 bases and the V segment lost 4 bases, leaving 3 bases of the junction unmatched. CDR3 length: 14 amino acids. The germline gives CDR1 MNHEY, CDR2 SVGAGI. The TCR sequence derives from a middle-aged man in good health and CMV-seronegative. Sequenced material: PBMCs. This chain connects TRBV6-5 to TRBJ2-7; TRBD2 matches at 10 bases. The CDR3 DNA follows: TGTGCCAGCAGTTCTATAGCGGGAGGCTACGAGCAGTACTTC. The encoded protein is CASSSIAGGYEQYF.